The next 2 T cell receptor beta chains were all read from a single sample in a study of CD8 T cells in ankylosing spondylitis. Study-level findings and limits: There was a TCR beta motif, made of several highly homologous variants, that appeared characteristic of ankylosing spondylitis blood.

MiXCR was run by TCRdb on the 5' RACE reads, yielding one entry per CDR3 protein. The data show hundreds of thousands of distinct CDR3 sequences, 25% to 30% seen once. These receptors are not linked to any known antigen. Material: blood, either unsorted or a sorted T cell fraction (not recorded which). Receptors were obtained from a male donor with ankylosing spondylitis.

This chain connects TRBV2 to TRBJ2-5; 7 nucleotides agree with TRBD1. The CDR3 spans 16 residues. The V gene's germline CDR1 is SNHLY and CDR2 FYNNEI. The junction had 12 bases not matched to a gene; V was cut back by 6 bases and J by 2 bases. The CDR3 spells CASSPSGGVRQETQYF. The CDR3 coding sequence is TGTGCCAGCAGCCCTTCAGGGGGAGTAAGACAAGAGACCCAGTACTTC.

This clonotype appeared a few times. V and J are TRBV15 and TRBJ2-3, with 9 bases lining up with TRBD2. The trim removed 1 base at V and 5 bases at J, leaving 7 bases unmatched. The CDR3 contains 16 residues. The germline CDR1 and CDR2 sequences are LNHNV and YYDKDF (reference sequence). CDR3 sequence reads: CATSRGISGSVDTQYF. The CDR3, as DNA: TGTGCCACCAGCAGAGGAATTAGCGGGAGTGTAGATACGCAGTATTTT.